A selection of T cell receptor beta chains follows, all from one sample in a study of immune evolution from preneoplasia to lung adenocarcinoma. TCRdb's table, derived via immunoSEQ multiplex PCR, lists solely in-frame clones and lacks some. In the table there are several thousand clones, roughly 80% of which are singletons. The sequenced material came from FFPE lung adenocarcinoma in situ tissue. The source is an older donor with lung adenocarcinoma. The CDR3 runs from the conserved cysteine through the conserved F or W. The order of the fields is clone size, D gene, J gene, V gene, CDR3 length, CDR3 DNA, CDR3 protein. A D gene is named only where the DNA matches it firmly. Size is omitted from some rows. Given values are once, few, many or a class for expanded clones.

abundance: few; d_gene: -; j_gene: TRBJ2-7; v_gene: TRBV10-2; len: 14; CDR3nt: TGCGCCAGCAGCCAACAGACGGAACCCTACGAGCAGTACTTC; CDR3aa: CASSQQTEPYEQYF
abundance: -; d_gene: -; j_gene: TRBJ2-5; v_gene: TRBV6-1; len: 15; CDR3nt: TGTGCCAGCAGTGCCTTCTGGACAGCGAAAGAGACCCAGTACTTC; CDR3aa: CASSAFWTAKETQYF
abundance: -; d_gene: -; j_gene: TRBJ1-4; v_gene: TRBV25-1; len: 14; CDR3nt: TGTGCCAGCAGCGAACTTGCAACTAATGAAAAACTGTTTTTT; CDR3aa: CASSELATNEKLFF
abundance: -; d_gene: -; j_gene: TRBJ2-5; v_gene: TRBV30; len: 15; CDR3nt: TGTGCCTGGAGTGTACCGGGACTTTCAGAAGAGACCCAGTACTTC; CDR3aa: CAWSVPGLSEETQYF
abundance: few; d_gene: -; j_gene: TRBJ1-6; v_gene: TRBV29-1; len: 13; CDR3nt: TGCAGCGCCCCAGGTTACCATAATTCACCCCTCCACTTT; CDR3aa: CSAPGYHNSPLHF
abundance: -; d_gene: TRBD2; j_gene: TRBJ2-3; v_gene: TRBV30; len: 16; CDR3nt: TGTGCCTGGGGGGCATGGCGGGAGGTGGGGACAGATACGCAGTATTTT; CDR3aa: CAWGAWREVGTDTQYF
abundance: -; d_gene: -; j_gene: TRBJ2-5; v_gene: TRBV30; len: 13; CDR3nt: TGTGCCTGGGCCTTGGACGAGACAGGGACCCAGTACTTC; CDR3aa: CAWALDETGTQYF
abundance: -; d_gene: -; j_gene: TRBJ1-2; v_gene: TRBV6-6; len: 12; CDR3nt: TGTGCCAGCAGCGAGGGAACCTATGGCTACACCTTC; CDR3aa: CASSEGTYGYTF
abundance: -; d_gene: -; j_gene: TRBJ2-3; v_gene: TRBV7-6; len: 14; CDR3nt: TGTGCCAGCAGCCCCGGCGGCGGCACAGATACGCAGTATTTT; CDR3aa: CASSPGGGTDTQYF
abundance: -; d_gene: -; j_gene: TRBJ2-1; v_gene: TRBV4-1; len: 16; CDR3nt: TGCGCCAGCAGCCATTTGGGGGGGACACACTACAATGAGCAGTTCTTC; CDR3aa: CASSHLGGTHYNEQFF
abundance: -; d_gene: -; j_gene: TRBJ2-7; v_gene: TRBV6-5; len: 13; CDR3nt: TGTGCCAGCGGAGACAGCCTCGGGAACGAGCAGTACTTC; CDR3aa: CASGDSLGNEQYF
abundance: -; d_gene: TRBD1; j_gene: TRBJ2-3; v_gene: TRBV5-1; len: 17; CDR3nt: TGCGCCAGCAGCTTGGCGTTCGGGACAGGGTCCACAGATACGCAGTATTTT; CDR3aa: CASSLAFGTGSTDTQYF
abundance: -; d_gene: -; j_gene: TRBJ2-2; v_gene: TRBV5-6; len: 16; CDR3nt: TGTGCCAGCAGCTTTCTAGGGGAAGCCGACACCGGGGAGCTGTTTTTT; CDR3aa: CASSFLGEADTGELFF
abundance: -; d_gene: -; j_gene: TRBJ1-2; v_gene: TRBV6-4; len: 13; CDR3nt: TGTGCCAGCAGTGACTCGGCCGGGTATGGCTACACCTTC; CDR3aa: CASSDSAGYGYTF
abundance: -; d_gene: -; j_gene: TRBJ1-2; v_gene: TRBV18; len: 13; CDR3nt: TGTGCCAGCTCCGATACCGCCGAGGAAGGCTACACCTTC; CDR3aa: CASSDTAEEGYTF
abundance: few; d_gene: -; j_gene: TRBJ1-2; v_gene: TRBV5-1; len: 15; CDR3nt: TGCGCCAGCAGCTTGAGGCACGATAAGGGACAAGGCTACACCTTC; CDR3aa: CASSLRHDKGQGYTF
abundance: few; d_gene: TRBD2; j_gene: TRBJ2-7; v_gene: TRBV2; len: 15; CDR3nt: TGTGCCAGCAGTGAAGACCCTAGCGGGAGGAACGAGCAGTACTTC; CDR3aa: CASSEDPSGRNEQYF
abundance: -; d_gene: -; j_gene: TRBJ2-5; v_gene: TRBV10-1; len: 13; CDR3nt: TGCGCCAGCAGTCGATCAAGCCAGGGGACCCAGTACTTC; CDR3aa: CASSRSSQGTQYF
abundance: -; d_gene: TRBD1; j_gene: TRBJ1-2; v_gene: TRBV20-1; len: 11; CDR3nt: TGCAGTGCTCACAGGGGGGCCGGCTACACCTTC; CDR3aa: CSAHRGAGYTF
abundance: -; d_gene: -; j_gene: TRBJ1-1; v_gene: TRBV20-1; len: 9; CDR3nt: TGCAGTGCTAATCGTGAAGCTTTCTTT; CDR3aa: CSANREAFF
abundance: -; d_gene: TRBD1; j_gene: TRBJ2-1; v_gene: TRBV9; len: 16; CDR3nt: TGTGCCAGCAGCGTAGATGACAGGGTGATAGGGAATGAGCAGTTCTTC; CDR3aa: CASSVDDRVIGNEQFF
abundance: -; d_gene: -; j_gene: TRBJ2-1; v_gene: TRBV4-1; len: 16; CDR3nt: TGCGCCAGCAGCCAAGATCGTGGCGGCTCCTACAATGAGCAGTTCTTC; CDR3aa: CASSQDRGGSYNEQFF
abundance: -; d_gene: -; j_gene: TRBJ1-5; v_gene: TRBV7-9; len: 15; CDR3nt: TGTGCCAGCAGCCCCCGCGAGGGCCCCTCTCAGCCCCAGCATTTT; CDR3aa: CASSPREGPSQPQHF
abundance: -; d_gene: TRBD1; j_gene: TRBJ2-7; v_gene: TRBV6-6; len: 15; CDR3nt: TGTGCCAGCAGTTACTCGACAGGGGGGTCCTACGAGCAGTACTTC; CDR3aa: CASSYSTGGSYEQYF
abundance: once; d_gene: -; j_gene: TRBJ2-3; v_gene: TRBV5-1; len: 15; CDR3nt: TGCGCCAGCAGCTTGGGAAGTTACGGCCTCGATACGCAGTATTTT; CDR3aa: CASSLGSYGLDTQYF